This TCR beta chain was sequenced during a study of glioma-infiltrating T cells after dendritic cell vaccination. Study overall: Three intradermal dendritic cell vaccine injections were given every two weeks. Study-wide results and limits: The cohort had few patients with full blood and tumor sets.

This table comes from immunoSEQ multiplex PCR, and its TCRdb copy is limited to in-frame clones, with some not included. The data show around 10,000 clones, about four fifths seen once. The CDR3 sequence is 18 residues long. Trimming took off 6 bases at V and 5 bases at J, with 29 bases between the two ends. CDR1 MGHRA and CDR2 YSYEKL come from the germline V gene. Concerning this clone: As yet, its antigen is unknown.

Stated time point: after dendritic cell vaccination, including at tumor progression/relapse. Sequencing was performed on blood, taken after dendritic cell vaccination. The receptor's source is a human donor with glioblastoma. The chain employs TRBV4-1 and TRBJ2-7; TRBD1 is a possible D gene (5 bases). CDR3 region: CASSPSHTSGIGVHEQYF. The DNA of the CDR3 is TGCGCCAGCAGTCCATCCCACACCTCAGGGATAGGAGTCCACGAGCAGTACTTC.